This TCR beta chain was identified during a study of technical replicates of blood from several donors. Measured with immunoSEQ multiplex PCR; TCRdb has only the in-frame clones, and not every one. The sample lists around 16,000 clones; about four fifths were seen once. Trimming cost V 5 bases and J 8 bases; bases outside gene matches: 7. Germline V gene sequence: CDR1 SEHNR, CDR2 FQNEAQ (reference sequence). The CDR3 loop spans 13 amino acids. The source of this sequence is a human donor in good health. Some clones in this sample may be carry-over from other donors' samples. The chain is built from TRBV7-9 and TRBJ1-2; 8 nucleotides align to TRBD1. The specimen sequenced was PBMCs. The CDR3 loop is CASSQGQGFGYTF. CDR3 in DNA: TGTGCCAGCAGCCAAGGACAGGGATTCGGCTACACCTTC.